This passage covers 27 T cell receptor beta chains from one sample sequenced in a study of Graves' ophthalmopathy and Graves' hyperthyroidism. Researchers took RNA transcripts and amplified TCR beta CDR3 regions from them. In the first round, RT-PCR was carried out with HTBI primers, and a multiplex PCR formed the second round. Using its own MiXCR run on the multiplex PCR reads, TCRdb lists one record per CDR3 protein. This sample carries roughly 610,000 distinct CDR3 sequences, about 20% of them seen once, and the ten largest clones take roughly 6.9%. Material: peripheral blood. All receptors derive from a young woman with stable Graves' hyperthyroidism. Some clones in this sample may be carry-over from other donors' samples.

This sequence joins TRBV11-2 and TRBJ2-5; 9 bases are shared with TRBD2. This CDR3 has 17 amino acids. Germline values: CDR1 SGHAT, CDR2 FQNNGV. V shed 0 bases and J 4 bases; nucleotides not matched to a gene: 9. The CDR3 DNA is TGTGCCAGCAGCTTAGATCCTCGGCGGGGGGGTAGAGAGACCCAGTACTTC. Protein sequence: CASSLDPRRGGRETQYF.

This clonotype has a count of ten or more. The gene calls are TRBV7-9 and TRBJ2-7; tentative D call: TRBD1 (6 bases). This CDR3 is built from 14 residues. V was cut by 5 bases and J by 7 bases, with 18 bases left in between. Germline values: CDR1 SEHNR, CDR2 FQNEAQ (reference sequence). The CDR3 loop reads CASSLSDSYWEQYF. CDR3 nucleotides: TGTGCCAGCAGCCTCTCGGACAGCTACTGGGAGCAGTACTTC.

This clonotype was seen repeatedly, ten times or more. This chain joins TRBV12-3 or TRBV12-4 and TRBJ2-7; D remains ambiguous. Trimming left V 6 bases short and J 2 bases short, with 14 bases between. The CDR3 has 14 residues. This CDR3 reads CASSKSAVTYEQYF. Written as DNA, the CDR3 is TGTGCCAGCAGCAAATCGGCCGTAACCTACGAGCAGTACTTC.

This clonotype was seen ten or more times. The V call is TRBV30, the J call TRBJ1-2, with D unresolved. V lost 1 base and J 8 bases, leaving 5 bases between the germline ends. This CDR3 spans 10 amino acids. Germline CDR1 GTSNPN, CDR2 SVGIG (reference sequence). In DNA, the CDR3 is TGTGCCTGGAGTGCCGGGGGCTACACCTTC. Translated, it gives CAWSAGGYTF.

This clonotype appeared many times. This rearrangement joins TRBV6-1 to TRBJ1-2; 7 bases are shared with TRBD1. In germline, CDR1 is MNHNS, CDR2 SASEGT. The V gene end was trimmed by 2 bases and the J gene end by 7 bases; junction bases not matched to a gene: 10. This CDR3 is built from 15 residues. CDR3 sequence reads: CASSESTGSGGGYTF. DNA of the CDR3: TGTGCCAGCAGTGAATCGACAGGGTCCGGAGGTGGCTACACCTTC.

There are many counts of this clonotype. The J gene is TRBJ1-1, the V gene TRBV7-9; D not certain. The ends were cut back, 1 base at V and 6 bases at J, with 9 bases in the middle. CDR1 is SEHNR, CDR2 FQNEAQ, per germline (reference sequence). This CDR3 comprises 13 residues. CDR3 sequence: CASSLGGVSEAFF. The CDR3 DNA reads as TGTGCCAGCAGCTTAGGCGGGGTCTCTGAAGCTTTCTTT.

V usage is TRBV12-3 or TRBV12-4 and J usage is TRBJ2-3, with 7 bases aligning to TRBD2. V shed 2 bases, J shed 3 bases, and the junction held 8 bases outside the gene matches. The CDR3 is 16 residues long. CDR3 in DNA: TGTGCCAGCAGTTTACGGCCAGCGGGGTATACAGATACGCAGTATTTT. Protein: CASSLRPAGYTDTQYF.

This chain uses TRBV20-1 with TRBJ2-5, with D perhaps matching TRBD1 or TRBD2 (5 bases each). CDR3 length: 11 amino acids. Germline CDR1 is DFQATT and CDR2 is SNEGSKA (reference sequence). The CDR3, as DNA: TGCGGGGGAGTGGGGGATGAGACCCAGTACTTC. Protein sequence: CGGVGDETQYF.

The table lists this clonotype with many counts. The chain carries TRBV20-1 and TRBJ1-2, with 8 positions matching TRBD1. Germline CDR1 is DFQATT and CDR2 is SNEGSKA (reference sequence). Germline trimming cut 7 bases from V and 4 bases from J; bases unmatched to any gene: 2. This CDR3 contains 11 residues. Here the CDR3 DNA reads TGCAGTGGGGGACAGGTCTATGGCTACACCTTC. It specifies CSGGQVYGYTF.

This clonotype was seen a few times. A much more abundant neighbour one base away suggests this may be a read error. This chain joins TRBV10-3 and TRBJ1-6; TRBD1 might be the D (5 bases). The length of the CDR3 is 18 residues. The V gene's germline CDR1 is ENHRY and CDR2 SYGVKD. CDR3 sequence (DNA): TGTGCCATCAGTGAGTCAGGGGCCCAGAGCTCCTATAATTCACACCTCCACTTT. It specifies CAISESGAQSSYNSHLHF.

In its sample, this clonotype was seen a few times. Since a much larger clone is just one base distant, this may be a read error. The missing conserved phenylalanine or tryptophan at the end of this CDR3 makes a read error likely. The V and J genes are TRBV30 and TRBJ1-5; perhaps TRBD1 as D (5 bases). The CDR3 contains 16 residues. Germline V gene lookup returns CDR1 GTSNPN and CDR2 SVGIG (reference sequence). The ends were cut back, 2 bases at V and 7 bases at J, with 21 bases in the middle. This CDR3 is CAWSTPGTVGGQPQHI. Here the CDR3 DNA reads TGTGCCTGGAGTACCCCGGGGACGGTTGGTGGCCAGCCCCAGCATATT.

This clonotype was seen a few times. J is TRBJ1-5 and V is TRBV6-1; 9 nucleotides line up with TRBD1. V gave up 6 bases and J gave up 5 bases; unmatched junction bases: 2. The germline V gene has CDR1 MNHNS and CDR2 SASEGT. The CDR3 is made up of 13 amino acids. The chain's CDR3 is CASRQGADQPQHF. The CDR3 coding sequence is TGTGCCAGCAGACAGGGGGCTGATCAGCCCCAGCATTTT.

Details on this clonotype: Given a much more abundant clone one base away, this may be a read error. The DNA is left out, because the CDR3 cannot be placed on it with certainty; the CDR3 is given as TCRdb lists it. The chain has TRBV4-2 and TRBJ1-2; the table gives TRBD1 as D, unverified against the DNA. A total of 15 residues make up the CDR3, ends included. In germline, CDR1 is LGHNA, CDR2 YNFKEQ. The chain's CDR3 is CASSQVGQGAGGYSF.

V usage is TRBV6-5 and J usage is TRBJ1-5; D is uncertain. Germline V gene data show CDR1 as MNHEY and CDR2 as SVGAGI. This CDR3 is built from 13 residues. Trimming took 2 bases from V and 4 from J, leaving 6 bases between them. CDR3 loop: CASSYGLNQPQHF. For the CDR3, the DNA is TGTGCCAGCAGTTACGGGTTAAATCAGCCCCAGCATTTT.

The chain combines TRBV7-8 with TRBJ2-5, with TRBD2 matching 10 bases. V dropped 4 bases and J dropped 5; count of bases not matched to a gene: 10. The CDR3 totals 16 residues. Germline CDR1 SGHVS, CDR2 FQNEAQ. For the CDR3, the DNA is TGTGCCAGCAGCTCTAGGCTAGCGGGAGTTGAGGAGACCCAGTACTTC. Translation gives CASSSRLAGVEETQYF.

This clonotype was detected ten times or more. Written as DNA, the CDR3 is TGCGCCAGCAGGACGCAGAACACTGAAGCTTTCTTT. This gives the protein CASRTQNTEAFF. This chain uses TRBV5-1 with TRBJ1-1; no clear D gene. The CDR3 covers 12 residues. With 5 bases removed from V and 1 base from J, the gap between germline ends came to 6 bases. From germline, CDR1 is SGHRS and CDR2 YFSETQ.

This clonotype was counted between two and nine times. The rearrangement joins TRBV30 to TRBJ1-3, with 8 bases lining up with TRBD1. V lost 6 bases, J lost 1 base, and 5 bases stayed unmatched. Germline V gene sequence: CDR1 GTSNPN, CDR2 SVGIG (reference sequence). The CDR3 is made up of 14 amino acids. CDR3 in amino acids: CACDRGSSGNTIYF. The CDR3 coding sequence is TGTGCCTGCGACAGGGGATCTTCTGGAAACACCATATATTTT.

The chain links TRBV19 to TRBJ2-7; TRBD1 agrees at 7 bases. J was trimmed by 3 bases and V by 5 bases; bases with no gene match: 16. Germline CDR1 LNHDA, CDR2 SQIVND (reference sequence). This CDR3 has 17 residues. The CDR3 bases are TGTGCCAGTAGTTCGTCCGGGACAGTGTTTAGTGGCTACGAGCAGTACTTC. Amino acids: CASSSSGTVFSGYEQYF.

This clonotype was seen many times. This rearrangement joins TRBV28 to TRBJ1-3; 9 bases agree with TRBD1. This CDR3 contains 18 residues. V lost 4 bases and J lost 0; bases outside the gene matches: 10. From germline, CDR1 is MDHEN and CDR2 SYDVKM. CDR3 sequence (DNA): TGTGCCAGCAGTTCAACCGGGACAGGGCTCTTCTCTGGAAACACCATATATTTT. This sequence encodes CASSSTGTGLFSGNTIYF.

This sequence joins TRBV12-3 or TRBV12-4 and TRBJ1-1; TRBD1 matches 11 bases. This CDR3 region has 16 residues. Losses at the gene ends were 6 bases for V and 0 bases for J; bases not matched to a gene: 6. CDR3 residues: CASSVGQGAMNTEAFF. DNA for the CDR3: TGTGCCAGCAGCGTCGGACAGGGGGCTATGAACACTGAAGCTTTCTTT.

Many counts were recorded for this clonotype. The V call is TRBV27, the J call TRBJ1-5; a possible D gene is TRBD1 (5 bases). The V gene's germline CDR1 is MNHEY and CDR2 SMNVEV (reference sequence). V was shortened by 1 base and J by 1 base, with 11 bases between the two germline ends. The CDR3 loop spans 16 amino acids. The CDR3 coding sequence is TGTGCCAGCAGTTTATTGGGGCGTCGGAGCAATCAGCCCCAGCATTTT. Residues: CASSLLGRRSNQPQHF.

This clonotype was picked up many times. The chain has TRBV28 and TRBJ1-1; weak D call: TRBD1 (5 bases). This CDR3 comprises 17 residues. From germline, CDR1 is MDHEN and CDR2 SYDVKM. V was trimmed by 4 bases and J by 0 bases, leaving 18 bases between them. CDR3 sequence reads: CASSSPGAPNLNTEAFF. DNA for the CDR3: TGTGCCAGCAGTTCCCCCGGGGCCCCGAACTTGAACACTGAAGCTTTCTTT.

The rearrangement joins TRBV29-1 to TRBJ1-1, with D perhaps TRBD1 (5 bases). CDR3 length: 13 residues. Looked up from germline, CDR1 is SQVTM and CDR2 is ANQGSEA. Deletions cut 6 bases from V and 10 bases from J, with 21 bases between. CDR3 amino acids: CSVTTTAGVVAFF. The CDR3 region has the DNA TGCAGCGTCACAACCACCGCGGGGGTCGTAGCTTTCTTT.

The sample holds many counts of this clonotype. The chain combines TRBV11-2 with TRBJ2-7; TRBD1 aligns across 7 bases. Germline V gene lookup returns CDR1 SGHAT and CDR2 FQNNGV. The CDR3 is 14 amino acids. Trimming at V came to 1 base and at J to 2 bases, leaving 2 bases not matched to a gene. As DNA, the CDR3 is TGTGCCAGCAGCTTAGCCGGGACAGCCTACGAGCAGTACTTC. Its protein product is CASSLAGTAYEQYF.

This clonotype was counted many times. V usage is TRBV11-2 and J usage is TRBJ1-1, with D uncertain. Trimming took 2 bases from V and 4 from J, leaving 8 bases between them. The CDR3 loop spans 13 amino acids. Germline V gene lookup returns CDR1 SGHAT and CDR2 FQNNGV. The CDR3 sequence is CASSLSVGTEAFF. In DNA form, the CDR3 reads TGTGCCAGCAGCTTATCGGTAGGCACTGAAGCTTTCTTT.

This clonotype was counted ten times or more. The J gene is TRBJ2-5, the V gene TRBV4-3, with 13 bases that match TRBD2. The ends lost 4 bases at V and 5 bases at J; junction bases unmatched: 4. Germline assignment: CDR1 LGHNA and CDR2 YSLEER. There are 15 residues in the CDR3. In DNA form, the CDR3 reads TGCGCCAGCAGCCCCGCGACTAGCGGGGGGGAGACCCAGTACTTC. Protein sequence: CASSPATSGGETQYF.

This chain joins TRBV20-1 and TRBJ1-2; D is perhaps TRBD1 (5 bases). Germline CDR1 DFQATT, CDR2 SNEGSKA (reference sequence). The CDR3 runs to 16 residues. Trimming took off 3 bases at V and 3 bases at J, with 20 bases between the two ends. The CDR3 DNA reads as TGCAGTGCTAGGAGGAACTTGGCAGGGACTGACTATGGCTACACCTTC. This gives the protein CSARRNLAGTDYGYTF.